A single sample is the source of the 29 T cell receptor beta chains below, sequenced in a study of blood T cell repertoires in COVID-19. Assay: immunoSEQ multiplex PCR; the TCRdb copy retains only in-frame clones and omits some. Of 200,000 to 300,000 clones in the sample, about nine tenths were seen once. Material for sequencing was peripheral blood. Receptors originate from a man aged 25 to 40 with COVID-19, enrolled during active disease.

The chain uses TRBV27 and TRBJ2-7, with 7 bases identical to TRBD1. Germline values: CDR1 MNHEY, CDR2 SMNVEV (reference sequence). CDR3 length: 13 residues. With 3 bases clipped from V and 4 bases from J, the junction kept 3 bases outside the gene matches. This CDR3 reads CASSLNRGYEQYF. DNA for the CDR3: TGTGCCAGCAGTTTGAACAGGGGTTACGAGCAGTACTTC.

This clone showed up just once. At one of its ends the junction is not consistent with the germline gene, which may arise from a read error. The V call is TRBV11-2, the J call TRBJ1-6; 8 positions match TRBD1. The length of the CDR3 is 14 residues. Germline-derived CDR1 and CDR2 are SGHAT and FQNNGV. CDR3: CASSVDRGNSPLHF. The CDR3 coding sequence is TGTGCCAGCAGCGTAGACAGGGGTAATTCACCCCTCCACTTT.

The CDR3 nucleotides read TGTGCCAGCAGTTCAGGCGTCTATGGCTACACCTTC. Encoded protein: CASSSGVYGYTF. The rearrangement joins TRBV2 to TRBJ1-2; D call uncertain. This CDR3 has 12 amino acids. V was clipped by 5 bases and J by 4 bases, with 8 bases between them. Per germline, CDR1 SNHLY and CDR2 FYNNEI.

The chain has TRBV5-1 and TRBJ1-5; no clear D gene. Germline CDR1 is SGHRS and CDR2 is YFSETQ. The CDR3 is made up of 14 amino acids. Trimming cost V 0 bases and J 5 bases, with 9 bases left between them. The CDR3 DNA reads TGCGCCAGCAGCTTGGCCGGAGACGATCAGCCCCAGCATTTT. Translated: CASSLAGDDQPQHF.

This rearrangement joins TRBV19 to TRBJ2-1, with TRBD2 matching over 12 bases. Per the germline V gene, CDR1 is LNHDA and CDR2 is SQIVND (reference sequence). CDR3 length: 15 amino acids. V was pared by 6 bases and J by 10 bases, with 10 bases of the junction left unmatched. CDR3 region: CASRQLAGGSGEQFF. Here the CDR3 DNA reads TGTGCCAGTAGACAACTAGCGGGGGGATCGGGCGAGCAGTTCTTC.

The J gene is TRBJ2-3, the V gene TRBV12-3 or TRBV12-4; no reliable D call. V lost 4 bases and J 2 bases, leaving 7 bases between the germline ends. The CDR3 is 13 residues long. The CDR3 sequence is CASSSLVTDTQYF. Written as DNA, the CDR3 is TGTGCCAGCAGTTCCTTAGTCACAGATACGCAGTATTTT.

The gene calls are TRBV14 and TRBJ2-1; 8 positions match TRBD2. J lost 3 bases, V lost 4 bases, and 5 bases had no gene match. The CDR3 covers 15 residues. CDR1 and CDR2 from the germline V gene are SGHDN and FVKESK. CDR3 protein: CASSRLAGGYNEQFF. The CDR3 coding sequence is TGTGCCAGCAGCCGCCTGGCGGGGGGCTACAATGAGCAGTTCTTC. The variable domain in full, with the rest retrieved from reference TRBV14 and TRBJ2-1, is EAGVTQFPSHSVIEKGQTVTLRCDPISGHDNLYWYRRVMGKEIKFLLHFVKESKQDESGMPNNRFLAERTGGTYSTLKVQPAELEDSGVYFCASSRLAGGYNEQFFGPGTRLTVL.

CDR3 loop: CASVAGGSETQYF. The CDR3 DNA sequence: TGCGCCAGCGTAGCGGGGGGTTCGGAGACCCAGTACTTC. The rearrangement joins TRBV10-2 to TRBJ2-5, with 10 nucleotides matching TRBD2. This CDR3 is built from 13 residues. Germline loops: CDR1 WSHSY, CDR2 SAAADI. V trimming: 8 bases; J trimming: 5 bases; junction bases outside the gene matches: 5.

The chain couples TRBV3-1 (or the pseudogene TRBV3-2) to TRBJ1-5; 7 bases are shared with TRBD1. The CDR3 loop spans 15 amino acids. The J segment lost 0 bases and the V segment lost 4 bases, leaving 3 bases of the junction unmatched. Germline V gene data show CDR1 as LGHDT and CDR2 as YNNKEL (reference sequence). The CDR3 region is CASSPTGISNQPQHF. CDR3 DNA sequence: TGTGCCAGCAGCCCGACAGGGATTAGCAATCAGCCCCAGCATTTT.

The chain employs TRBV15 and TRBJ1-3; unclear D gene. The CDR3 covers 14 residues. CDR1 LNHNV and CDR2 YYDKDF come from the germline V gene (reference sequence). Deletions cut 5 bases from V and 2 bases from J, with 10 bases between. The DNA of the CDR3 is TGTGCCACCAGCGGCGGCAGACCTGGAAACACCATATATTTT. The encoded protein is CATSGGRPGNTIYF. The variable domain in full, completed from reference TRBV15 and TRBJ1-3, reads DAMVIQNPRYQVTQFGKPVTLSCSQTLNHNVMYWYQQKSSQAPKLLFHYYDKDFNNEADTPDNFQSRRPNTSFCFLDIRSPGLGDTAMYLCATSGGRPGNTIYFGEGSWLTVV.

V usage is TRBV19 and J usage is TRBJ2-7, with TRBD2 as a possible D gene (6 bases). V was clipped by 8 bases and J by 0 bases, with 17 bases between them. The CDR3 covers 15 residues. Germline CDR1 is LNHDA and CDR2 is SQIVND (reference sequence). The CDR3 loop is CASSPPGTRSYEQYF. In DNA, the CDR3 is TGTGCCAGTTCCCCGCCCGGGACTCGCTCCTACGAGCAGTACTTC.

This clone was detected only once. The gene calls are TRBV20-1 and TRBJ2-2, with a tentative D call TRBD2 (6 bases). This CDR3 is 16 amino acids long. Germline CDR1 and CDR2: DFQATT and SNEGSKA (reference sequence). Trimming pared 3 bases from V and 3 bases from J, leaving 17 bases between. DNA for the CDR3: TGCAGTGCTAGTTGGGTGAGCGGGCGTCACACCGGGGAGCTGTTTTTT. Encoded protein: CSASWVSGRHTGELFF.

The genes are TRBV5-1 and TRBJ2-5, with 8 bases lining up with TRBD1. Per germline, CDR1 SGHRS and CDR2 YFSETQ. The CDR3 runs to 14 residues. The V gene end was trimmed by 4 bases and the J gene end by 5 bases; junction bases not matched to a gene: 7. The CDR3 DNA follows: TGCGCCAGCAGCCCGGGCAGGGGGCCGGAGACCCAGTACTTC. Translated, it gives CASSPGRGPETQYF.

This chain uses TRBV7-9 with TRBJ2-5; 10 nucleotides line up with TRBD2. V shed 4 bases and J 8 bases; nucleotides not matched to a gene: 7. This CDR3 contains 14 residues. CDR1 is SEHNR, CDR2 FQNEAQ, per germline (reference sequence). CDR3 sequence reads: CASSYSGGAPTQYF. In DNA form, the CDR3 reads TGTGCCAGCAGCTACAGCGGGGGGGCCCCCACCCAGTACTTC.

The CDR3 region is CASSPIGPNYGYTF. The DNA for the CDR3 is TGTGCCAGCAGTCCAATTGGGCCTAACTATGGCTACACCTTC. The chain is built from TRBV6-5 and TRBJ1-2; D is unresolved. Trimming left V 5 bases short and J 0 bases short, with 10 bases between. Germline lookup yields CDR1 MNHEY and CDR2 SVGAGI. This CDR3 has 14 residues.

The chain uses TRBV6-5 and TRBJ1-1; a weak D match, TRBD1 (5 bases). Trimming took 0 bases from V and 4 from J, leaving 12 bases between them. The CDR3 runs 15 residues. Germline lookup yields CDR1 MNHEY and CDR2 SVGAGI. CDR3 in amino acids: CASSYSGGSGTEAFF. CDR3 coding DNA: TGTGCCAGCAGTTACTCGGGGGGGTCGGGCACTGAAGCTTTCTTT.

The chain is built from TRBV4-1 and TRBJ2-1; TRBD2 agrees at 9 bases. The CDR3 length is 17 residues. Trimming cost V 0 bases and J 6 bases; bases outside gene matches: 9. CDR1 and CDR2 (germline): MGHRA, YSYEKL. DNA for the CDR3: TGCGCCAGCAGCCAAGAGGGTAGCGGGGGTGGATTCAATGAGCAGTTCTTC. Amino acids: CASSQEGSGGGFNEQFF.

The rearrangement joins TRBV5-1 to TRBJ2-3, with TRBD1 as a possible D gene (5 bases). Germline V CDR1 and CDR2: SGHRS, YFSETQ. The V end was cut by 4 bases, the J end by 0 bases, with 6 bases between. CDR3 length: 13 residues. CDR3 sequence: CASSQGSTDTQYF. CDR3 nucleotides: TGCGCCAGCAGCCAGGGAAGCACAGATACGCAGTATTTT.

This chain uses TRBV5-1 with TRBJ1-1, with no clear D. The V and J ends lost 4 bases and 5 bases respectively, with 21 bases between them. Germline CDR1 is SGHRS and CDR2 is YFSETQ. This CDR3 spans 16 amino acids. The CDR3 nucleotides are TGCGCCAGCAGCCCGGGCGATTCCCTAGCGGGAACTGAAGCTTTCTTT. Translated, it gives CASSPGDSLAGTEAFF.

The chain uses TRBV7-3 and TRBJ2-1, with TRBD1 identical over 10 bases. The V segment lost 5 bases and the J segment 7 bases; nucleotides outside the gene matches: 8. The CDR3 runs 15 residues. Looked up from germline, CDR1 is SGHTA and CDR2 is FQGTGA. The CDR3 region is CASSQTGGAGNEQFF. CDR3 in DNA: TGTGCCAGCAGCCAGACAGGGGGCGCGGGGAATGAGCAGTTCTTC.

V usage is TRBV19 and J usage is TRBJ1-1, with D perhaps matching TRBD1 (5 bases). V lost 3 bases to trimming and J lost 8 bases, with 19 bases between them. Per germline, CDR1 LNHDA and CDR2 SQIVND (reference sequence). This CDR3 region has 15 residues. The CDR3 sequence is CASSISARATIEAFF. CDR3 coding DNA: TGTGCCAGTAGTATTTCGGCCAGGGCGACGATCGAAGCTTTCTTT.

The chain links TRBV27 to TRBJ1-1; D perhaps matches TRBD1 (6 bases). CDR1 and CDR2 from the germline V gene are MNHEY and SMNVEV (reference sequence). V was cut by 3 bases and J by 1 base, with 12 bases left in between. This CDR3 spans 15 amino acids. The CDR3 coding sequence is TGTGCCAGCAGTTTCGAGACAGGCCGGAACACTGAAGCTTTCTTT. Amino acids: CASSFETGRNTEAFF.

The chain joins TRBV7-3 to TRBJ2-1; D gene unclear. Trimming took off 2 bases at V and 8 bases at J, with 7 bases between the two ends. Germline V lookup: CDR1 SGHTA, CDR2 FQGTGA. This CDR3 is built from 12 residues. The CDR3 protein is CASSLDGYEQFF. CDR3 sequence (DNA): TGTGCCAGCAGCTTAGATGGCTATGAGCAGTTCTTC.

This clone was counted only a few times. The chain joins TRBV2 to TRBJ1-4; tentatively, D is TRBD1 (5 bases). Germline loops: CDR1 SNHLY, CDR2 FYNNEI. With 4 bases removed from V and 5 bases from J, the gap between germline ends came to 17 bases. This CDR3 is 16 amino acids long. The CDR3 nucleotides are TGTGCCAGCAGTGGCAGCTGGGGGAGGAGGAATGAAAAACTGTTTTTT. It specifies CASSGSWGRRNEKLFF.

V gene TRBV30 combines with J gene TRBJ2-2; possibly TRBD1 for D (6 bases). The CDR3 covers 15 residues. Germline loops: CDR1 GTSNPN, CDR2 SVGIG (reference sequence). Between the trimmed V and J ends, which lost 4 bases and 7 bases, there was a span of 19 bases. DNA for the CDR3: TGTGCCTGGAAATTCCTGGACAGCCTGAACGGGGAGCTGTTTTTT. Its translation: CAWKFLDSLNGELFF.

The chain has TRBV7-9 and TRBJ1-2; possible D gene TRBD1, 6 bases. The CDR3 runs to 15 residues. V was clipped by 2 bases and J by 7 bases, with 17 bases between them. CDR1 is SEHNR and CDR2 is FQNEAQ in the germline V gene (reference sequence). The CDR3 DNA reads TGTGCCAGCAGCTTAACGCAGGGAGAGGACAGTGGCTACACCTTC. As protein: CASSLTQGEDSGYTF.

The chain recombines TRBV7-7 with TRBJ2-7, with 9 bases fitting TRBD1. From germline, CDR1 is SSHAT and CDR2 FNYEAQ (reference sequence). V was clipped by 5 bases and J by 6 bases; unmatched bases: 11. CDR3 length: 15 amino acids. The CDR3 here is CASSPEVGQGGEQYF. The CDR3 DNA reads TGTGCCAGCAGCCCGGAGGTGGGACAGGGAGGCGAGCAGTACTTC.

The chain links TRBV7-9 to TRBJ2-7; TRBD1 might be the D (5 bases). The CDR3 is made up of 12 amino acids. CDR1 and CDR2 (germline): SEHNR, FQNEAQ (reference sequence). V lost 2 bases to trimming and J lost 5 bases, with 7 bases between them. The CDR3 sequence: CASSLPGNEQYF. The CDR3 region has the DNA TGTGCCAGCAGCTTACCAGGGAACGAGCAGTACTTC. The entire variable domain, with the rest obtained from reference TRBV7-9 and TRBJ2-7, is as follows: DTGVSQNPRHKITKRGQNVTFRCDPISEHNRLYWYRQTLGQGPEFLTYFQNEAQLEKSRLLSDRFSAERPKGSFSTLEIQRTEQGDSAMYLCASSLPGNEQYFGPGTRLTVT.

V usage is TRBV12-3 or TRBV12-4 and J usage is TRBJ1-2; D might be TRBD1 (6 bases). This CDR3 region has 13 residues. V was pared by 8 bases and J by 0 bases, with 10 bases between. The CDR3 region is CASQGSANYGYTF. The CDR3 DNA reads TGTGCCAGCCAGGGGTCTGCTAACTATGGCTACACCTTC.